This T cell receptor beta chain was identified during a study of T cell responses to AZD1222 COVID-19 vaccine. Clones were read by immunoSEQ multiplex PCR, and TCRdb kept only the in-frame ones, dropping some. The sample shows 210,000 or so clones, around 94% of them seen only once. CDR1 MDHEN and CDR2 SYDVKM come from the germline V gene. CDR3 size: 16 residues. The V gene end was trimmed by 1 base and the J gene end by 3 bases; junction bases not matched to a gene: 9. The sample was peripheral blood, taken 28 days after the second dose of the MenACWY control vaccine. The clonotype originates from an adult who received the MenACWY meningococcal vaccine as a control. The gene calls are TRBV28 and TRBJ2-7, with TRBD1 matching over 7 bases. DNA for the CDR3: TGTGCCAGCAGTTTATCTCGAGGGGGCGCAATCTACGAGCAGTACTTC. Protein product: CASSLSRGGAIYEQYF.